This T cell receptor (beta chain) was identified during a study of neurological immune-mediated disorders. As for the cDNA, it was generated by 5'RACE with 10-nucleotide random UMIs. Via MiXCR, TCRdb re-called the 5' RACE reads, giving one row per CDR3 protein. The sample holds 55,000 to 75,000 distinct CDR3 sequences; 4% to 6% are singletons and the top ten take 2.5% to 3%. Many counts were recorded for this clonotype. V was pared by 0 bases and J by 7 bases, with 16 bases between. There are 15 residues in the CDR3. Germline CDR1 LGHDT, CDR2 YNNKEL (reference sequence). Sample: PBMCs. The clonotype originates from a woman aged 30 to 39 with multiple sclerosis. The V gene is TRBV3-1, the J gene TRBJ2-7; D is tentatively TRBD1 or TRBD2 (5 bases each). CDR3: CASSQDGAAGGEQYF. CDR3 nucleotides: TGTGCCAGCAGCCAAGATGGGGCCGCAGGAGGTGAGCAGTACTTC.